Below, one T cell receptor (beta chain) is given with its context. The sample comes from a study of cytotoxic CD8 clonotypes in ibrutinib-treated CLL. Looking at the study overall: Response sampling came at median about a year of treatment, ranging about 6 to 36 months.

Sequencing was performed with immunoSEQ multiplex PCR; in TCRdb, only in-frame clones are kept and a portion is missing. This sample has around 140,000 clones; approximately 77% occur once, and the top ten carry about 27%. This TCR was sampled from a human donor with chronic lymphocytic leukemia. This specimen was PBMCs, taken after 12 months of ibrutinib treatment.

The CDR3 reads CASSVGGTVAKNIQYF. The CDR3, as DNA: TGTGCCAGCAGCGTAGGTGGGACAGTAGCCAAAAACATTCAGTACTTC. J is TRBJ2-4 and V is TRBV9, with 7 bases that match TRBD1. The ends lost 0 bases at V and 0 bases at J; junction bases unmatched: 3. The CDR3 has 16 residues. Germline assignment: CDR1 SGDLS and CDR2 YYNGEE.